A single T cell receptor (beta chain) is shown here with its context. In the study's own analysis: Researchers report that nucleated cell counts were estimated from reference gene primer amplification. Profiling relied on immunoSEQ multiplex PCR, and the TCRdb table lists in-frame clones only, not all of them. That table gives V, J and clone size, and the DNA gave D and trimming. The table has about 89,000 clones, around 93% seen once. The germline gives CDR1 SGHRS, CDR2 YFSETQ. The V gene lost 2 bases and the J gene lost 6 bases, with 11 bases spanning the gap. The CDR3 is 13 amino acids. This entry comes from a study of blood T cell repertoires in COVID-19. Turning to the study itself: COVID-19 samples from acute and convalescent phases originated in the United States, Italy and Spain. PBMCs, B-cell-depleted T cells, or T cells provided the cDNA or gDNA that made up the material.

The receptor's source is a human donor with active COVID-19. The donor label of this sample is uncertain. The chain combines TRBV5-1 with TRBJ1-1; D is unresolved. Material: peripheral blood. The chain's CDR3 is CASSLEGVAEAFF. The CDR3 DNA is TGCGCCAGCAGCTTAGAGGGAGTGGCTGAAGCTTTCTTT.